These 5 T cell receptor beta chains share one sample of origin, sequenced in a study of blood T cell repertoires in COVID-19 (dated by TCRdb to about 2020). Library prep was done by the immunoSEQ multiplex PCR assay. The source is immuneACCESS, and TCRdb retained only in-frame sequences with V and J called. Part of the clones is not carried over; for the studies checked, unresolved V genes explain less than half of this, and the remainder is unexplained. Present in this sample are about 180,000 clones, 70% to 90% of which were seen just once. In total, the top ten clones hold roughly 4% of the sample. The sequencing input was peripheral blood. The receptors come from a woman aged 25 to 39 with acute or convalescent COVID-19.

The rearrangement uses TRBV7-2 and TRBJ2-2, with D uncertain. Trimming stripped 1 base from V and 7 bases from J, with 7 bases between. CDR3 size: 13 residues. Germline CDR1 reads SGHTA; CDR2 reads FQGNSA. CDR3 in amino acids: CASSLERLGELFF. CDR3 nucleotides: TGTGCCAGCAGCTTAGAGAGACTCGGGGAGCTGTTTTTT.

This clone was detected a few times. This chain uses TRBV10-2 with TRBJ2-7; a possible D gene is TRBD1 (6 bases). Germline V CDR1 and CDR2: WSHSY, SAAADI. The V gene lost 10 bases and the J gene lost 0 bases, with 16 bases spanning the gap. CDR3 size: 14 residues. The CDR3 nucleotides are TGCGCCACCAAAGCAGGGGCCAGCTCCTACGAGCAGTACTTC. It translates to CATKAGASSYEQYF.

The rearrangement links TRBV5-1 to TRBJ1-4, with D uncertain. The V end was cut by 0 bases, the J end by 7 bases, with 13 bases between. CDR3 length: 15 residues. Per germline, CDR1 SGHRS and CDR2 YFSETQ. CDR3 bases: TGCGCCAGCAGCTTGGGGTCTGCGGGAGGTGAAAAACTGTTTTTT. It specifies CASSLGSAGGEKLFF.

The chain uses TRBV7-6 and TRBJ2-3; D call uncertain. This CDR3 has 15 amino acids. V was cut by 5 bases and J by 6 bases, with 18 bases left in between. Germline V gene sequence: CDR1 SGHVS, CDR2 FNYEAQ. The CDR3, as DNA: TGTGCCAGCAGCCCCATTCCTAGTGGTGAGGATACGCAGTATTTT. It specifies CASSPIPSGEDTQYF. The full variable domain, rest sourced from reference TRBV7-6 and TRBJ2-3, is GAGVSQSPRYKVTKRGQDVALRCDPISGHVSLYWYRQALGQGPEFLTYFNYEAQQDKSGLPNDRFSAERPEGSISTLTIQRTEQRDSAMYRCASSPIPSGEDTQYFGPGTRLTVL.

The genes are TRBV15 and TRBJ2-3; TRBD2 is a possible D gene (6 bases). The CDR3 runs to 16 residues. V lost 0 bases and J 8 bases, leaving 18 bases between the germline ends. Germline loops: CDR1 LNHNV, CDR2 YYDKDF (reference sequence). For the CDR3, the DNA is TGTGCCACCAGCAGAGATTTGCGGGACGTTATGGGTACGCAGTATTTT. Protein sequence: CATSRDLRDVMGTQYF.